This TCR beta chain was identified in a study of patients and donors after allogeneic stem cell transplantation. TCRdb re-analysed the RT-PCR reads in MiXCR, keeping a single row per CDR3 protein. The sample lists about 230,000 distinct CDR3 sequences; about 14% were seen once. V shed 8 bases and J shed 2 bases, with 20 bases lying between them. This CDR3 is 16 amino acids long. The germline V gene has CDR1 MGHRA and CDR2 YSYEKL. This clonotype occurred many times. The receptor was derived from a human donor who was either an allogeneic HSCT recipient or a stem cell or donor lymphocyte infusion donor (not recorded which). It is not recorded whose cells these are; they may come from a transplant donor. Sequencing was performed on blood, either unsorted or a sorted T cell fraction (not recorded which). The rearrangement joins TRBV4-1 to TRBJ2-3, with TRBD2 as a possible D gene (5 bases). The CDR3 bases are TGCGCCAGCCGCCCTTTGCGGGTGCCCTTCACAGATACGCAGTATTTT. Amino acids: CASRPLRVPFTDTQYF.